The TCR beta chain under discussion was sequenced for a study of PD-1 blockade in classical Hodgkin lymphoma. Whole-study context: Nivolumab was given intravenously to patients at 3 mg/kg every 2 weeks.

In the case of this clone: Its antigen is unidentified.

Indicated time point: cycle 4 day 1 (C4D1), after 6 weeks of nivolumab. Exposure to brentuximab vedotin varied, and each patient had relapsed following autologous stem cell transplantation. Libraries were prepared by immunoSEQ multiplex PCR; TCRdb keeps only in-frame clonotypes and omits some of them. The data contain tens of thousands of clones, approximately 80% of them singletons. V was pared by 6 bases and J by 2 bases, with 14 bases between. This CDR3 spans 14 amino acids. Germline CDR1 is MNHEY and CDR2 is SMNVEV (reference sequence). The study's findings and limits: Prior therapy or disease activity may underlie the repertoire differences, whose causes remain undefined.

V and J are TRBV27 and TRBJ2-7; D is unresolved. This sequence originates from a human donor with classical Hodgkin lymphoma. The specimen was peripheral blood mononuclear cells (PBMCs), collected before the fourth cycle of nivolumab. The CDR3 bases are TGTGCCAGCAGCACCAATCTCCAAGCCTACGAGCAGTACTTC. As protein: CASSTNLQAYEQYF.